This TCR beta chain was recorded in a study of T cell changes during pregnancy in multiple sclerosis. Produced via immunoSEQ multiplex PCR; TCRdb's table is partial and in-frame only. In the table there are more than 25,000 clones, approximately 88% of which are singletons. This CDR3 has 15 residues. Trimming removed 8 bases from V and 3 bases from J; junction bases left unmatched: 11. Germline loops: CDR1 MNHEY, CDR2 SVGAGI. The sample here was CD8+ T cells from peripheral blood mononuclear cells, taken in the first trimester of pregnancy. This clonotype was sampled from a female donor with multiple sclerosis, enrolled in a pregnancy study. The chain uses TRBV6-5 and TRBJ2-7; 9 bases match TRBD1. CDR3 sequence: CASRPSRDRVYEQYF. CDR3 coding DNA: TGTGCCAGCCGCCCCTCCCGGGACAGGGTCTACGAGCAGTACTTC.